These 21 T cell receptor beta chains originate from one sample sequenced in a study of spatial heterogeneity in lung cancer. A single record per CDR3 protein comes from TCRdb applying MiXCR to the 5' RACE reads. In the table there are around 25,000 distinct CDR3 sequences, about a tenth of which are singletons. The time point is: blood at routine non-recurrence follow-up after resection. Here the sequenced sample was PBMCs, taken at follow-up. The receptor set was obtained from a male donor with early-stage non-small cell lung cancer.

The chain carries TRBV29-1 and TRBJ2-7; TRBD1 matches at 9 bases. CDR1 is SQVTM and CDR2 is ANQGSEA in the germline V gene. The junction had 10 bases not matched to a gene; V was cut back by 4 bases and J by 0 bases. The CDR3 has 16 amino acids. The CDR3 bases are TGCAGCGTTGGCGGACAGGGGCGGTCGTCCTCCTACGAGCAGTACTTC. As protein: CSVGGQGRSSSYEQYF.

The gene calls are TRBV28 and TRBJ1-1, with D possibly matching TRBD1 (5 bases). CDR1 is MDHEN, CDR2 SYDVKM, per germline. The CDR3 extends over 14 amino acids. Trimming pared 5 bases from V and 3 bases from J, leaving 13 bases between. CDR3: CASSTPGRDTEAFF. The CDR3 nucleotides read TGTGCCAGCAGTACCCCCGGCAGGGACACTGAAGCTTTCTTT.

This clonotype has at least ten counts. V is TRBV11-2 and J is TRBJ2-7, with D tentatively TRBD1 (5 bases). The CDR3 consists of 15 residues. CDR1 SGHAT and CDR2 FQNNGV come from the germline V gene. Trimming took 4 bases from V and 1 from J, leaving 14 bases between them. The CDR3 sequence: CASSSQTVGSYEQYF. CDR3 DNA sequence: TGTGCCAGCAGCTCCCAGACAGTCGGGTCCTACGAGCAGTACTTC.

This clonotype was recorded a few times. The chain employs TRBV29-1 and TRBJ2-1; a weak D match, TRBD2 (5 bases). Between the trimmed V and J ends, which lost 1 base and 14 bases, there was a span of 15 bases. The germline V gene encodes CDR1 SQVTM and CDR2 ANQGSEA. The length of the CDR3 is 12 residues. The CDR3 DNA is TGCAGCGTTGAAGTTTTAGGACTTAAAAAGTTCTTC. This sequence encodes CSVEVLGLKKFF.

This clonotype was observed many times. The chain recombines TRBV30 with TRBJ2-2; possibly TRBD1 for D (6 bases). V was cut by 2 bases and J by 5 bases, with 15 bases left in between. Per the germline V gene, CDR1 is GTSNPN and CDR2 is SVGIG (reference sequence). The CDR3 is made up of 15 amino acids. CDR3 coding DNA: TGTGCCTGGAGTACCCCGGACAGCCCAACCGGGGAGCTGTTTTTT. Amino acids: CAWSTPDSPTGELFF.

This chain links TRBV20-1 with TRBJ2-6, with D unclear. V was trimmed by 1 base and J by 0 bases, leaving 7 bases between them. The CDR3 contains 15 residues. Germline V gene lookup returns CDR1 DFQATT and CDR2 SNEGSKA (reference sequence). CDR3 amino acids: CSARVHTSGANVLTF. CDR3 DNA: TGCAGTGCTAGAGTCCACACCTCTGGGGCCAACGTCCTGACTTTC.

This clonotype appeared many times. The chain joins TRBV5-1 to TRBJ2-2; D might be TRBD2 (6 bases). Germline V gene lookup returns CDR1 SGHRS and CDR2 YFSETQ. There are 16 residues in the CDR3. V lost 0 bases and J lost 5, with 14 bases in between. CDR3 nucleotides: TGCGCCAGCAGCTTGGCTAGGGGAGGAGGAACCGGGGAGCTGTTTTTT. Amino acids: CASSLARGGGTGELFF.

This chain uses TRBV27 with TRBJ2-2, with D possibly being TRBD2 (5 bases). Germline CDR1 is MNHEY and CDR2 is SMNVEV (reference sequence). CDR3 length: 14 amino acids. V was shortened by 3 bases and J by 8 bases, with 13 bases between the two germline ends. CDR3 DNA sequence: TGTGCCAGCAGTTTGTTGACTCCGGGGGGGGAGCTGTTTTTT. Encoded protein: CASSLLTPGGELFF.

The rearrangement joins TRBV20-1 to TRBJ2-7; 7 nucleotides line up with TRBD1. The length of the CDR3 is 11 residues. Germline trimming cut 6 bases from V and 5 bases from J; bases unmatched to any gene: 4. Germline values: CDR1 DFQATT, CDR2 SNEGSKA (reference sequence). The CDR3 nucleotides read TGCAGTGCGAGACAGGGCAACGAGCAGTACTTC. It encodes CSARQGNEQYF.

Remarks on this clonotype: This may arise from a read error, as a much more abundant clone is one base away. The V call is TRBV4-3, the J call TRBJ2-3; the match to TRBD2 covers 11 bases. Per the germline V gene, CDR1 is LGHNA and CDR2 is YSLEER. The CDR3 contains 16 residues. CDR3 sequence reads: CASSLDYSGGADTKYF. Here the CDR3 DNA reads TGCGCCAGCAGCCTAGATTATAGCGGGGGGGCAGATACGAAGTATTTT.

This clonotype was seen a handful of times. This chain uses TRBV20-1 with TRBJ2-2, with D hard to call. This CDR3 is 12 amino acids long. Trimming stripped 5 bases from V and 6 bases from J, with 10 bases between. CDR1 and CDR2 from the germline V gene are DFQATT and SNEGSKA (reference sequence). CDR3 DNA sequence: TGCAGTGCTCCCGTCCCCGCCGGGGAGCTGTTTTTT. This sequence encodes CSAPVPAGELFF.

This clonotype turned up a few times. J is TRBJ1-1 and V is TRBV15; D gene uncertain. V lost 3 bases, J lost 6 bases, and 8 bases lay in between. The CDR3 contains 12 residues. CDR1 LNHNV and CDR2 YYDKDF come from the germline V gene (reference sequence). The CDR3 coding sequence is TGTGCCACCAGCAGTCTCATTGCTGAAGCTTTCTTT. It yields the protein CATSSLIAEAFF.

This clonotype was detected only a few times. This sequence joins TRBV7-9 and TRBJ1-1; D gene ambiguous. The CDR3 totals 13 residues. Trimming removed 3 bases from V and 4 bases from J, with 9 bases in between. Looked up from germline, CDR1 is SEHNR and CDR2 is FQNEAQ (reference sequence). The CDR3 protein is CASSFSGVTEAFF. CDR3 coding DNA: TGTGCCAGCAGCTTCTCCGGGGTCACTGAAGCTTTCTTT.

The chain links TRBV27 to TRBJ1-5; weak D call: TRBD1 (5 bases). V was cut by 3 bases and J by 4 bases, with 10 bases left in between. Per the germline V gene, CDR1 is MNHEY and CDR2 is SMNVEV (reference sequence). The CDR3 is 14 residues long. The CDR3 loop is CASSFGRVNQPQHF. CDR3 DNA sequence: TGTGCCAGCAGTTTTGGCAGGGTTAATCAGCCCCAGCATTTT.

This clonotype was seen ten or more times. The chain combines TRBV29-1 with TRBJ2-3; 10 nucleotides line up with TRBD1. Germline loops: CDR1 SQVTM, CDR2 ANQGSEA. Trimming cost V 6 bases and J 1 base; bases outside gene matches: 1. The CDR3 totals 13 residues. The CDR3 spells CSVGTGGTDTQYF. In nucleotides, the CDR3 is TGCAGCGTAGGGACAGGGGGCACAGATACGCAGTATTTT.

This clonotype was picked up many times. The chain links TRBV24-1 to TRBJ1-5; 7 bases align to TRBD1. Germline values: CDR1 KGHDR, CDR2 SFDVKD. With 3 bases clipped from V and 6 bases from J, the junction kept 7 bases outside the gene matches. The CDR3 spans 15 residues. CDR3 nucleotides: TGTGCCACCAGTGATCCCCGACAGGGCGGTCAGCCCCAGCATTTT. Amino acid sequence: CATSDPRQGGQPQHF.

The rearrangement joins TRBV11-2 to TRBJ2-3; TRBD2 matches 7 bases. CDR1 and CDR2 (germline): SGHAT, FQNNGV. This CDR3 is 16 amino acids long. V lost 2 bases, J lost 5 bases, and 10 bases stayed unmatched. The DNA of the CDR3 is TGTGCCAGCAGCTTAAGTCTAGCGGACACACAAGATACGCAGTATTTT. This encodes CASSLSLADTQDTQYF.

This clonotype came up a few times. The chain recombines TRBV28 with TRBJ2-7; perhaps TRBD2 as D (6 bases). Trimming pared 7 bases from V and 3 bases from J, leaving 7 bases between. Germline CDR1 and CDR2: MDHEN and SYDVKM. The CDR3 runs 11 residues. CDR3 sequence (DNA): TGTGCCAGCATGGGGGGCTACGAGCAGTACTTC. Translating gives CASMGGYEQYF.

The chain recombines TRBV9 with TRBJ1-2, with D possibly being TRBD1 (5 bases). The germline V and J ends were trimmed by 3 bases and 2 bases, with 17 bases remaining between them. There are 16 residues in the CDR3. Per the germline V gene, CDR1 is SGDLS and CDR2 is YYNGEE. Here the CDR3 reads CASSEGTAEQNYGYTF. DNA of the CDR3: TGTGCCAGCAGCGAAGGGACCGCCGAACAAAACTATGGCTACACCTTC.

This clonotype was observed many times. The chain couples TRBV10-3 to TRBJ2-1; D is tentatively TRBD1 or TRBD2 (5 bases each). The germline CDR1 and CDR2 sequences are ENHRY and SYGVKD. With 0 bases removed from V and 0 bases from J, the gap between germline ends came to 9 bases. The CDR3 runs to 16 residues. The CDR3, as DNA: TGTGCCATCAGTGAGTCCTCAGGGAGCTCCTACAATGAGCAGTTCTTC. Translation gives CAISESSGSSYNEQFF.

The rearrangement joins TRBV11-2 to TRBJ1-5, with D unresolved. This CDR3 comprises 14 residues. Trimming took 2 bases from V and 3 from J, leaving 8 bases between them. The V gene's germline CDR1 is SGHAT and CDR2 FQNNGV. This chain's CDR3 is CASSLTVVNQPQHF. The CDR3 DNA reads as TGTGCCAGCAGCTTAACAGTAGTCAATCAGCCCCAGCATTTT. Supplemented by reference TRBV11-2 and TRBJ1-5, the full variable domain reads EAGVAQSPRYKIIEKRQSVAFWCNPISGHATLYWYQQILGQGPKLLIQFQNNGVVDDSQLPKDRFSAERLKGVDSTLKIQPAKLEDSAVYLCASSLTVVNQPQHFGDGTRLSIL.